The present T cell receptor (beta chain) was sequenced within a study of T-cell memory formation after mild COVID-19. The overall study: Clusters were largely donor specific.

The CDR3 has 13 residues. CDR1 and CDR2 from the germline V gene are SGHTA and FQGNSA. Trimming took 5 bases from V and 6 from J, leaving 12 bases between them. Whole-study findings and limits: Several responding clones turned up in pre-infection memory, indicating that cross-reactive memory may have taken part.

About this clonotype itself: Its antigen remains unknown.

TCRdb redid the calling of the 5' RACE reads with MiXCR, one entry per CDR3 protein. The sample lists 350,000 to 500,000 distinct CDR3 sequences, roughly 17% occurring once. Source material: PBMCs or a T cell subset sorted from them (not recorded which). The receptor was isolated from a man between 18 and 35 years old who had mild COVID-19 (a few samples of this study predate the infection). Cell type and time point are not known. The rearrangement joins TRBV7-2 to TRBJ2-3; D may be TRBD1 (6 bases). The CDR3 DNA reads as TGTGCCAGCAGCCATTACAGGGATGATACGCAGTATTTT. Encoded protein: CASSHYRDDTQYF.